This T cell receptor (beta chain) appears in the sequencing data of a study of CD8+ T cells in alopecia areata. Whole-study results and caveats: Normal skin contains resident alphabeta T cells, and these are also sequenced in scalp samples. Expanded CD8+ clones among the top 100, as well as scalp clonality, were significantly decreased by tofacitinib. Alopecia totalis/universalis scalp especially showed more expanded CD8+ clones than normal scalp.

Sequencing templates came from extracted RNA that was reverse transcribed into cDNA. This table comes from immunoSEQ multiplex PCR, and its TCRdb copy is limited to in-frame clones, with some not included. The sample holds about 200,000 clones, roughly 60% seen once. Treatment: oral pan-JAK inhibitor, 5-10 mg twice daily. The ends lost 1 base at V and 6 bases at J; junction bases unmatched: 8. CDR1 is GTSNPN and CDR2 is SVGIG in the germline V gene (reference sequence). The CDR3 loop spans 15 amino acids. In this sample, this clone turned up once. Its specificity is not known. The chain uses TRBV30 and TRBJ2-3, with 9 bases matching TRBD2. The TCR comes from a human donor with alopecia areata. This sample comprised CD4+ T cells sorted from blood, obtained at week 49, from a patient treated with tofacitinib. CDR3 nucleotide sequence: TGTGCCTGGAGTGCGAGAGCGGGGGGCGGGGATACGCAGTATTTT. Its translation is CAWSARAGGGDTQYF.